This T cell receptor beta chain was recorded in a study of T cell clonotyping in hematopoietic cell transplantation. There are 15 residues in the CDR3. CDR1 is SGHAT, CDR2 FQNNGV, per germline. Trimming pared 1 base from V and 3 bases from J, leaving 10 bases between. TCRdb's table, derived via immunoSEQ multiplex PCR, lists solely in-frame clones and lacks some. Here the sample spans about 69,000 clones, 95% to 97% being singletons. The time point is: recipient sample about 28 days before transplant, after cytoreduction. Blood collection times were about day -28 and days 30, 100, 180 posttransplant. The source material was peripheral blood mononuclear cells, sampled before stem cell transplant. The TCR was taken from a woman aged 50 to 65 with acute myeloid leukemia. Some clones in this sample may be carry-over from other donors' samples. The J gene is TRBJ1-3, the V gene TRBV11-2; D ambiguous. CDR3 sequence (DNA): TGTGCCAGCAGCTTAGGCAGGAGCTTTGGAAACACCATATATTTT. It codes for CASSLGRSFGNTIYF.